This T cell receptor (beta chain) appears in the sequencing data of a study of cytomegalovirus exposure and HLA in healthy donors (dated by TCRdb to the late 2010s). For context, the study as a whole: According to an earlier analysis of around 600 of the donors, about 179 million T cells yielded some 110 million unique TCR beta sequences and about 300 Gb of sequence data. Around 320 gigabases of sequencing data and approximately 84 million unique TCR sequences were included in an early release covering about 620 HLA-typed donors. All discovery cohort repertoires had been generated on a single sequencing platform. Among about 400 genotyped donors of the cohort, an average of around 240,000 unique TCR beta nucleotide sequences was sequenced per donor, of which 15% to 20% were non-productive. Typing coverage varied by locus: roughly 620-640 donors for A, B, C, DRB1 and DQB1; approximately 500 for DQA1; around 610 for DPA1; under 490 for DPB1. Class I and class II HLA loci were covered by the typing at four-digit resolution. Genome-wide SNP genotypes for about 65% of the roughly 670 donors were used in a later genetic analysis, which treated that subset as a discovery cohort. Rather than using new phenotypic data, the later analysis identified candidate immune exposures from TCR beta sequences and from how often those sequences occurred across donors. Roughly 5 DR-DQ haplotypes were handled as single units for association and clustering, since linkage in the cohort was strong. A separate validation cohort of some 130 different subjects was used in addition to the roughly 620-subject first cohort. To decide whether each TCR beta V gene segment behaved as functional or pseudogenic, an earlier analysis of fewer than 750 of the donors relied on high-throughput TCR beta sequencing. Of the roughly 420 genotyped donors, over 80% were placed in the genetic ancestry cluster associated with self-reported Caucasian donors. A later analysis re-analyzed previously published TCR beta repertoires from 600 to 850 donors and added high-resolution HLA genotyping to study TCR occurrence patterns. The study used immunosequencing to profile the T cell repertoires of 666 subjects and linked those repertoires to cytomegalovirus serostatus. The aim of the study was to test whether cataloging public T cell receptors could identify signatures of past pathogen exposure. To predict cytomegalovirus infection status, the study brought together high-throughput TCR immunosequencing, statistical association of individual TCRs with disease status, and machine learning. Donor age, sex, ethnicity and CMV serostatus were compiled together with the repertoire data. Broader findings and caveats from the paper: In this cohort, only TCR beta chains were sequenced, and detectable features were limited by the absence of alpha or paired-chain data. In the study, about 150 TCR beta chains were listed as associated with cytomegalovirus. The presence/absence analyses assumed that sequencing depth was roughly uniform across donors, and that assumption may not be true. The classifier was reported to diagnose cytomegalovirus status with high specificity and sensitivity in both the original cohort and the validation cohort. Because the 87-base-pair reads could not distinguish some IMGT-functional V segments, including TRBV6-2 and TRBV6-3, those segments were excluded. A later genetic analysis reported fewer N-insertions in productive TCRs among donors in an Asian-associated ancestry cluster than the roughly 620-donor mean. A later analysis reported that several top co-occurrence clusters appeared linked to parvovirus B19, influenza, CMV and Epstein-Barr virus. Specific HLA alleles were associated with 15,000 to 20,000 TCR beta sequences at a false discovery rate of 0.05 in a later analysis. In vitro tests confirmed that a few of the cytomegalovirus-associated TCR beta chains recognize cytomegalovirus antigens. A further reported finding was that TCR beta sequences accurately predicted the HLA-A and HLA-B alleles for most subjects in the first cohort. In a later analysis, TCR association rates were found to vary across HLA loci, with the most associated TCRs seen for DRB1 alleles and the fewest for HLA-C alleles. In an earlier analysis of 500 to 650 of the donors, most TCR beta V segments appeared in productive rearrangements about 90% or about 30% of the time, broadly matching IMGT annotations. The authors suggested that the approach could potentially be extended to other disease states and immunological phenotypes. HLA typing was unavailable for some donors at each locus, so association tests used only the typed subset. Because counts were too low, about 17 rarely observed V segments, including chromosome 9 orphons, were excluded from the earlier analysis of several hundred of the donors. Assigning TCR associations to individual alleles was difficult when HLA alleles, especially DR and DQ, strongly co-occurred. Linkage disequilibrium might explain the correlated functional status among segregating V segments, but an unknown experimental factor could not be ruled out. Most CMV-associated TCR beta chains appeared to be HLA-restricted in a later analysis, and the HLA associations seemed to be driven largely by CMV exposure. A group of highly shared sequence variants was considered likely to be a technical artifact of the sequencing pipeline. Across donors, most TCR sequences were observed very rarely, whereas some public TCRs were present in many individuals. A later analysis found that HLA-associated TCR beta chains were more clonally expanded and had lower generation probabilities than equally common non-associated chains. The only immune exposure information available for the cohort was CMV serostatus. V-gene and J-gene trimming of TCR beta chains was associated with a missense DCLRE1C variant in a later genetic analysis, and the association was replicated in an independent cohort.

CDR1 and CDR2 (MDHEN, SYDVKM) derive from the germline V gene. For this chain, trimming is 10 bases at the V end and 5 bases at the J end, and the number of junction bases without a gene match is 5. The CDR3 holds 12 amino acids from the cysteine to the phenylalanine. Only the CDR3 part of the read is kept: 36 bases, read in frame from the first base. The cohort consisted of 650 to 700 healthy bone marrow donors. At the time of sampling, all cohort members were nominally healthy, though unrecorded immune exposures were likely present. The donor was CMV seronegative and belonged to the group of around 400 seronegative cohort members. Each donor provided a peripheral blood sample, and peripheral blood mononuclear cells were used for TCR beta sequencing. Genomic DNA extraction from the blood cell samples was performed with the Qiagen DNeasy Blood Extraction Kit. Turning to this clone: This receptor's antigen is unknown. Within one base of it there is no much larger clone, and no base qualities were kept.

Library preparation used the immunoSEQ multiplex PCR assay. For the multiplex PCR, a mixture combining 60 forward primers for TCR Vbeta segments and 13 reverse primers for TCR Jbeta segments was used. The CDR3 region of rearranged TCR beta genes was amplified from genomic DNA with a multiplex PCR assay. The amplified TCR beta libraries were sequenced on the Illumina HiSeq System as 87-base-pair reads. Per the original workflow: Across the roughly 700 repertoires, a later analysis counted 80 million or so unique TCR beta chains, around 10 million of which were shared by at least two donors. A nearest-neighbor algorithm error-corrected the raw reads and collapsed the reads into unique sequences, merging closely related sequences to remove PCR and sequencing errors. V, D and J gene segments were assigned by aligning CDR3 sequences to IMGT reference sequences. For a sequence to be retained, at least a six-nucleotide match to both a V gene segment and a J gene segment was required. Rearrangements were called productive when the CDR3 lacked stop codons and stayed in frame with V and J; all others were non-productive. CDR3 was defined according to IMGT convention as the region running from the second conserved V-encoded cysteine to the conserved J-encoded phenylalanine. Sequences without an unambiguous match to a single V gene segment were excluded from the earlier analysis of almost 600 of the donors. In an earlier analysis of approximately 590 of the donors, a V segment was called functional when productive rearrangements were above 56.7%, and segregating when the standard deviation between donors exceeded 5%. To diagnose cytomegalovirus status from the catalog of TCR beta chain sequences, a statistical classification framework was built. In a later analysis, V and J genes were assigned by comparing TCR nucleotide sequences against IMGT/GENE-DB human TR gene sequences. The TCRdist pipeline was used in a later analysis to assign CDR3 sequences and most-parsimonious VDJ recombination scenarios. A later analysis defined each TCR beta chain by its CDR3 amino acid sequence plus V-gene family, and excluded reads lacking a unique V-gene family. To address suspected cross-contamination and a sequencing artifact, a later analysis removed approximately 600 highly shared, low-generation-probability nucleotide sequences. In a later analysis, a clonal expansion index for each public chain was calculated from normalized within-repertoire ranks of inferred template counts. A later analysis computed generation probabilities with a VDJ recombination model fitted to out-of-frame rearrangements, and checked the results against IGoR. In a later analysis, hypergeometric tests were used to score TCR-TCR, TCR-HLA and TCR-CMV co-occurrence, with a repertoire-size bias correction applied to TCR pairs. False discovery rates were estimated in a later analysis by permuting HLA or CMV assignments 20 times. A later analysis grouped co-occurring TCRs with DBSCAN, adding TCRdist sequence similarity when clustering within HLA-allele-positive subsets. For co-occurrence clustering, repertoires with fewer than 30,000 or more than 120,000 public chains were excluded, along with five repertoires with anomalous nucleotide sharing. The clones in this table, taken by TCRdb from immuneACCESS, are in-frame only. Not every clone is retained; where verified, under half of the shortfall comes from an unresolved V gene, and the cause of the rest is unknown. The V and J calls and the clone size are those of that table, but D and trimming were determined from the DNA. The sample has roughly 290,000 clones on record, under 90% of them singletons. The top ten hold around 0.33% of the sample.

Sequencing input: PBMCs. This chain is built from TRBV28 and TRBJ2-5, with 9 bases matching TRBD2. This clonotype originated in a girl aged 2 to 9 in good health and CMV-seronegative. The DNA sequence is TGTGCCACGCGGGAGGGCCAGGAGACCCAGTACTTC. This translates into CATREGQETQYF.